This T cell receptor (beta chain) was captured by sequencing in a study of T cells in Graves' hyperthyroidism and ophthalmopathy. Study information: Initial diagnosis, before any treatment, was when peripheral blood was collected.

Uncontrolled infection, other autoimmune disease, pregnancy or lactation barred patients from enrollment. General study results and limits: Blood held most thyroid clonotypes expanded above 0.001 frequency.

Trimming removed 2 bases from V and 4 bases from J, with 9 bases in between. There are 13 residues in the CDR3. CDR1 is SGHTA and CDR2 is FQGNSA in the germline V gene. The CDR3 regions of TCR beta were amplified from RNA transcripts. The primer set for the first-round RT-PCR of the TCR CDR3 was HTBI. TCRdb reprocessed the multiplex PCR reads with MiXCR, giving one entry per CDR3 protein. Of roughly 300,000 distinct CDR3 sequences listed, around 25% are singletons. In this sample, this clonotype turned up a few times. What it binds is not known. Sequencing was carried out using blood. The clonotype comes from a man in his forties or fifties with Graves' hyperthyroidism that later progressed to Graves' ophthalmopathy. The chain links TRBV7-2 to TRBJ2-7, with a tentative D call TRBD2 (5 bases). The CDR3 DNA is TGTGCCAGCAGCTTAAACCCGGGGTACGAGCAGTACTTC. It codes for CASSLNPGYEQYF.